This T cell receptor beta chain was observed in a study of OX40 agonist ivuxolimab in advanced cancers. The study's findings and limits: At doses 0.1 to 3.0 mg/kg, CD4+ and CD8+ clones expanded.

With regard to this clone: Its antigen remains unidentified.

Germline V gene data show CDR1 as SGHDT and CDR2 as YYEEEE. CDR3 length equals 16 residues. V was cut by 3 bases and J by 0 bases, with 14 bases left in between. Repertoires were generated with immunoSEQ multiplex PCR, while TCRdb's copy carries only in-frame clones and drops some. The repertoire has under 35,000 clones, roughly 82% of them found once; the top ten carry about a fifth. Sequencing was performed on CD4+ or CD8+ T cells sorted from blood, taken in a trial of the OX40 agonist ivuxolimab. The sequence came from an adult with an advanced solid tumor such as melanoma, head and neck, liver or kidney cancer. J is TRBJ2-3 and V is TRBV5-6, with D tentatively TRBD1 (6 bases). The CDR3 loop reads CASSSWTAYSTDTQYF. CDR3 bases: TGTGCCAGCAGCTCCTGGACAGCCTATAGCACAGATACGCAGTATTTT. The full variable domain, with the rest looked up from reference TRBV5-6 and TRBJ2-3, is DAGVTQSPTHLIKTRGQQVTLRCSPKSGHDTVSWYQQALGQGPQFIFQYYEEEERQRGNFPDRFSGHQFPNYSSELNVNALLLGDSALYLCASSSWTAYSTDTQYFGPGTRLTVL.